The 18 T cell receptor beta chains below come from one sample, sequenced in a study of cytomegalovirus exposure and HLA in healthy donors. Use of 60 Vbeta and 13 Jbeta primers characterized the PCR. Repertoires were generated with immunoSEQ multiplex PCR, while TCRdb's copy carries only in-frame clones and drops some. The sample includes 75,000 to 100,000 clones, around 78% of them seen just once. Material for sequencing was PBMCs. The receptors come from a man aged 30 to 45 in good health and CMV-seronegative.

J is TRBJ2-7 and V is TRBV4-3; 7 bases are shared with TRBD2. After removal of 0 bases from V and 7 bases from J, the junction contained 9 bases not matched to a gene. The CDR3 contains 15 residues. The germline gives CDR1 LGHNA, CDR2 YSLEER. CDR3 bases: TGCGCCAGCAGCCAAGATCCGGGGGGTTCCTGGGAGCAGTACTTC. Translating gives CASSQDPGGSWEQYF.

This chain connects TRBV9 to TRBJ1-3, with D unclear. CDR1 SGDLS and CDR2 YYNGEE come from the germline V gene. The CDR3 extends over 16 amino acids. V was trimmed by 3 bases and J by 0 bases, leaving 13 bases between them. This chain's CDR3 is CASSADTAYSGNTIYF. The DNA of the CDR3 is TGTGCCAGCAGCGCAGATACAGCATACTCTGGAAACACCATATATTTT.

The chain employs TRBV15 and TRBJ2-6; 8 nucleotides line up with TRBD1. The junction had 11 bases not matched to a gene; V was cut back by 2 bases and J by 2 bases. The CDR3 spans 19 residues. Germline V lookup: CDR1 LNHNV, CDR2 YYDKDF (reference sequence). The CDR3 reads CATSRRGRQGTPGANVLTF. DNA of the CDR3: TGTGCCACCAGCAGAAGGGGGAGACAGGGGACTCCTGGGGCCAACGTCCTGACTTTC.

This clone was detected once. The rearrangement links TRBV5-4 to TRBJ1-5; TRBD1 matches 9 bases. This CDR3 contains 16 residues. Unmatched junction bases numbered 7, after V lost 4 bases and J lost 2 bases. The germline gives CDR1 SGHNT, CDR2 YYREEE (reference sequence). The CDR3 spells CASSAGGQGGNQPQHF. CDR3 sequence (DNA): TGTGCCAGCAGCGCCGGGGGACAGGGAGGCAATCAGCCCCAGCATTTT.

For the CDR3, the DNA is TGCAGCGTTGAAGATCTACTAGCGATTTCCTACGAGCAGTACTTC. Amino acids: CSVEDLLAISYEQYF. This chain uses TRBV29-1 with TRBJ2-7; 7 bases fit TRBD2. The CDR3 contains 15 residues. Germline V gene sequence: CDR1 SQVTM, CDR2 ANQGSEA. Losses at the gene ends were 0 bases for V and 1 base for J; bases not matched to a gene: 6.

The chain combines TRBV23-1 with TRBJ1-5; no firm D call. TRBV23-1 is an ORF; its function is uncertain. The CDR3 totals 18 residues. Trimming took 0 bases from V and 2 from J, leaving 17 bases between them. The CDR3 DNA reads TGCGCCAGCAGTCAATCGCGGGCGGGGATCCTCGGCAATCAGCCCCAGCATTTT. This sequence encodes CASSQSRAGILGNQPQHF.

In regard to this clone: Relative to the germline gene, one junction end is altered; a read error may explain this. The CDR3 sequence is CAGSEQTGVTRELFF. CDR3 nucleotides: TGTGCCGGCAGTGAGCAGACAGGGGTCACTCGGGAGCTGTTTTTT. The genes are TRBV6-1 and TRBJ2-2; TRBD1 aligns across 8 bases. The CDR3 is 15 amino acids. The germline CDR1 and CDR2 sequences are MNHNS and SASEGT.

CDR3 protein: CASSVESGGYGYTF. Written as DNA, the CDR3 is TGTGCCAGCAGCGTAGAATCGGGGGGCTATGGCTACACCTTC. The chain combines TRBV9 with TRBJ1-2; D possibly corresponds to TRBD1 (5 bases). This CDR3 is built from 14 residues. Germline CDR1 is SGDLS and CDR2 is YYNGEE. V was cut by 0 bases and J by 4 bases, with 10 bases left in between.

The rearrangement links TRBV5-6 to TRBJ1-2; 7 bases are shared with TRBD1. This CDR3 is built from 18 residues. V trimming: 2 bases; J trimming: 0 bases; junction bases outside the gene matches: 13. Germline values: CDR1 SGHDT, CDR2 YYEEEE. The CDR3, as DNA: TGTGCCAGCAGCTTACGGGACAGCCGACTATCAGCTAACTATGGCTACACCTTC. This codes for CASSLRDSRLSANYGYTF.

The genes are TRBV19 and TRBJ2-2, with 12 bases identical to TRBD2. CDR1 is LNHDA, CDR2 SQIVND, per germline (reference sequence). The V gene end was trimmed by 4 bases and the J gene end by 1 base; junction bases not matched to a gene: 1. This CDR3 comprises 16 residues. Written as DNA, the CDR3 is TGTGCCAGTAGTACGGGACTAGCGGGGAACACCGGGGAGCTGTTTTTT. Its translation is CASSTGLAGNTGELFF.

The chain is built from TRBV28 and TRBJ2-7, with TRBD1 matching over 10 bases. V lost 6 bases and J lost 2; bases outside the gene matches: 7. This CDR3 has 15 amino acids. The germline V gene has CDR1 MDHEN and CDR2 SYDVKM. CDR3 sequence (DNA): TGTGCCAGCAGGGACCTGACAGGGGGCCCCTACGAGCAGTACGTC. It specifies CASRDLTGGPYEQYV.

The CDR3 here is CASSFRAFRQGGHQPQHF. DNA for the CDR3: TGTGCCAGCAGCTTTAGGGCCTTCAGGCAGGGTGGGCATCAGCCCCAGCATTTT. The chain employs TRBV7-8 and TRBJ1-5; tentative D call: TRBD1 (5 bases). Germline lookup yields CDR1 SGHVS and CDR2 FQNEAQ. This CDR3 region has 18 residues. V was pared by 3 bases and J by 5 bases, with 23 bases between.

The rearrangement joins TRBV7-2 to TRBJ1-2; the match to TRBD1 covers 7 bases. After removal of 5 bases from V and 4 bases from J, the junction contained 10 bases not matched to a gene. CDR1 and CDR2 from the germline V gene are SGHTA and FQGNSA. CDR3 length equals 15 residues. The CDR3 sequence: CASSPSRGLPYGYTF. The CDR3 DNA follows: TGTGCCAGCAGCCCCTCGAGGGGGCTACCCTATGGCTACACCTTC. Looking up the rest from reference TRBV7-2 and TRBJ1-2 gives the full variable domain: GAGVSQSPSNKVTEKGKDVELRCDPISGHTALYWYRQSLGQGLEFLIYFQGNSAPDKSGLPSDRFSAERTGGSVSTLTIQRTQQEDSAVYLCASSPSRGLPYGYTFGSGTRLTVV.

CDR3 bases: TGTGCCAGCCACGACAGGGCAAACTATGGCTACACCTTC. It is translated as CASHDRANYGYTF. V usage is TRBV5-6 and J usage is TRBJ1-2; 7 bases are a match to TRBD1. The CDR3 is 13 residues long. Germline values: CDR1 SGHDT, CDR2 YYEEEE. The J segment lost 2 bases and the V segment lost 7 bases, leaving 5 bases of the junction unmatched.

V is TRBV11-3 and J is TRBJ2-5, with TRBD1 identical over 7 bases. The CDR3 totals 17 residues. The V segment lost 2 bases and the J segment 5 bases; nucleotides outside the gene matches: 14. Per germline, CDR1 SGHNT and CDR2 YENEEA. CDR3 residues: CASSLTPGQAGLETQYF. The CDR3 DNA reads as TGTGCCAGCAGCTTAACTCCCGGACAGGCGGGTTTGGAGACCCAGTACTTC.

Comment on this clone: Its ends do not fully match the called genes, so a read error is possible. V usage is TRBV7-3 and J usage is TRBJ2-2; TRBD2 aligns across 13 bases. The CDR3 consists of 18 residues. From germline, CDR1 is SGHTA and CDR2 FQGTGA. The CDR3 is CASSPRSLAGGNAGELFF. The CDR3 DNA reads as TGTGCCAGCAGCCCCCGTTCACTAGCGGGAGGGAACGCCGGGGAGCTGTTTTTT.

The genes are TRBV10-3 and TRBJ2-3; TRBD1 matches at 8 bases. V gave up 6 bases and J gave up 0 bases; unmatched junction bases: 17. Germline V CDR1 and CDR2: ENHRY, SYGVKD. This CDR3 spans 19 amino acids. CDR3 sequence (DNA): TGTGCCATCAGGGGGGCCAGGGGGCGATCCCAAGCTAGCACAGATACGCAGTATTTT. Translating it yields CAIRGARGRSQASTDTQYF.

The J gene is TRBJ2-7, the V gene TRBV19; tentatively, D is TRBD2 (6 bases). V lost 6 bases to trimming and J lost 2 bases, with 20 bases between them. The CDR3 is 16 residues long. Germline V gives CDR1 LNHDA, CDR2 SQIVND (reference sequence). In nucleotides, the CDR3 is TGTGCCAGTAGACAATTCGGGGGTGGAGGGACCTACGAGCAGTACTTC. It translates to CASRQFGGGGTYEQYF. Full variable domain (remainder filled in from reference TRBV19 and TRBJ2-7): DGGITQSPKYLFRKEGQNVTLSCEQNLNHDAMYWYRQDPGQGLRLIYYSQIVNDFQKGDIAEGYSVSREKKESFPLTVTSAQKNPTAFYLCASRQFGGGGTYEQYFGPGTRLTVT.